Listed here is a single T cell receptor beta chain. TCRdb keeps only in-frame clones here, not all; method: immunoSEQ multiplex PCR. The sample holds tens of thousands of clones, roughly 87% seen once. This specimen comes from a study of blood T cell repertoires in COVID-19. Study background: Nucleic acid was either cDNA or gDNA, and it came from T cells, B-cell-depleted T cells, or PBMCs.

Germline V gene data show CDR1 as SGHRS and CDR2 as YFSETQ. Trimming removed 6 bases from V and 2 bases from J; junction bases left unmatched: 10. The CDR3 loop spans 15 amino acids. The rearrangement links TRBV5-1 to TRBJ2-7; 8 positions match TRBD1. Sequences were obtained from peripheral blood. This receptor was identified in a woman of 80 years or more with acute or convalescent COVID-19. The CDR3 bases are TGCGCCAGCAACTACGATGGGACAGGCACCTACGAGCAGTACTTC. Its translation is CASNYDGTGTYEQYF. Using reference TRBV5-1 and TRBJ2-7 for the parts outside the CDR3, the full variable domain is KAGVTQTPRYLIKTRGQQVTLSCSPISGHRSVSWYQQTPGQGLQFLFEYFSETQRNKGNFPGRFSGRQFSNSRSEMNVSTLELGDSALYLCASNYDGTGTYEQYFGPGTRLTVT.